One T cell receptor (beta chain) is described in this entry. Its antigen is currently not known. Base qualities are missing; no much larger clone stands one base away. Per the germline V gene, MNHGY is the CDR1 and SVAAGI is the CDR2. Germline trimming: 0 bases from V, 12 bases from J; junction bases outside gene matches: 6. The CDR3 sequence holds 14 residues, the cysteine and phenylalanine included. The CDR3 DNA has 42 bases and is translated from base 1. This sample was taken from a study of T cells in Graves' hyperthyroidism and ophthalmopathy (dated by TCRdb to about 2019). With regard to the full study: Peripheral blood samples were taken at the time of initial diagnosis, prior to any treatment. TCR V-J signatures able to tell the groups apart were searched for in a discovery cohort of 100 patients, of whom over 40 had Graves' ophthalmopathy and 57 had stable Graves' hyperthyroidism. Prospective prediction of ophthalmopathy was tested in an independent validation cohort of about 19 hyperthyroidism patients and around 16 patients who later progressed to ophthalmopathy. The approximately 100 discovery patients were randomly split 7:3 into training and test sets. The study also compared thyroid tissue and blood T-cell repertoires from about 6 Graves' hyperthyroidism patients. After blood sampling, hyperthyroidism patients were treated with methimazole at a starting dose of 30 mg daily, and ophthalmopathy patients were treated with high-dose intravenous methylprednisolone. The paper reports TCR Vbeta CDR3 sequencing of some 140 peripheral blood samples: under 45 ophthalmopathy, under 80 hyperthyroidism and about 17 progressor patients.

On the study overall, not on this receptor specifically: A model built on a 13 V-J signature distinguished ophthalmopathy from stable hyperthyroidism, reaching about 88% sensitivity and under 84% specificity in cross-validation and 80%/75% in testing. In validation, progression to ophthalmopathy was predicted by the model with 65% to 71% sensitivity and about 72% specificity, a median of approximately 6.5 months before onset. No statistical method was used to fix the sample size in advance, and group allocation was not hidden from the investigators. Most expanded thyroid clonotypes (frequency above 0.001) were also found in blood, which suggests that blood repertoires may mirror thyroid immune responses.

Ophthalmopathy patients had moderately to severely active disease, with a Clinical Activity Score of 3 or more, a NOSPECS grade of 4 or more, and a disease duration of less than 3 months. Exclusion was applied to patients with uncontrolled infections, other autoimmune diseases, pregnancy or lactation. Clinical symptoms, serum thyroxine and TRAb, thyroid ultrasound, and orbital computed tomography formed the basis for the diagnoses. PBMCs were separated from 7.5 to 10 ml of fresh peripheral blood using Ficoll-Paque density gradient centrifugation. Total RNA was extracted using Trizol reagent, and RNA quality was assessed on an Agilent 2100 Bioanalyzer. Amplification of TCR beta CDR3 regions was carried out from RNA transcripts. For the first round of RT-PCR on the TCR CDR3, the HTBI primer set was used together with the Qiagen OneStep RT-PCR kit. Libraries were constructed in a second round of multiplex PCR, after which size selection and purification were performed. The libraries were sequenced on an Illumina HiSeq2000 using paired-end 100 bp reads. In the authors' own workflow: SOAPnuke was used to process the raw data, throwing out any read that contained adapters or uncalled bases, had a mean Phred below 15, or lacked an exact constant-primer or identifier match. COPE v1.2.5 was used to merge the high-quality paired reads, and each unique nucleotide sequence was defined as a clonotype. MiTCR v1.1 was used to align clonotypes to the IMGT TRBV, TRBD and TRBJ reference segments. The analysis was restricted to V-J combinations with a frequency above 0.0001, which together covered 99.2% of the repertoires. The TCS score was defined as F50 (clonal expansion) divided by E x V (chaos), with BLOSUM62-based TCRdist calculated between CDR3 peptides within each V-J. Welch's t-statistics and random forest reduced approximately 520 V-J features to 10 to 15, which were used in a naive Bayes classifier (R e1071). TCRdb reran the public reads through fastp at Q25 and MiXCR, keeping productive beta chains. For every CDR3 protein sequence, its rows merge into one entry that carries the most common genes and DNA. These V and J calls rely on TCRdb rather than the paper's analysis. This sample holds nearly 600,000 distinct CDR3 sequences; about 14% were observed only once. The top ten clonotypes cover about 6.6% of the sample.

The material sequenced was blood. Here the chain combines TRBV6-9 and TRBJ2-2, and TRBD1 matches 8 of the central bases. The receptor was derived from a woman aged 18-29 years with Graves' ophthalmopathy. The bases read TGTGCCAGCAGTTATTCCCTCGGACAGGGAAAGCTGTTTTTT. The encoded protein is CASSYSLGQGKLFF.